Here is one TCR beta chain with its context. As yet, its antigen is unknown. CDR1 is SGDLS and CDR2 is YYNGEE in the germline V gene. This CDR3 is built from 12 residues. Trimming removed 4 bases at V and 2 bases at J, with 6 bases between. These data belong to a study of blood T cells in healthy people across ages. General study results and limits: Naive T cell percentage showed a strong correlation with TCR beta diversity. Donors of long life had a larger count of naive CD4+ cells and greater diversity than aged donors.

Combining a sample-barcoded 5' primer with a J-beta primer mix, a second PCR ran for about 6 to 12 cycles. All cDNA molecules were each tagged by a template-switch adaptor with 12 random nucleotides. From the 5' RACE reads, TCRdb called clonotypes with MiXCR, one entry per CDR3 protein. Among 580,000 or so distinct CDR3 sequences listed, roughly 43% were seen once. Each donor gave 9.5 to 10 milliliters of peripheral blood. Specimen: blood. The rearrangement joins TRBV9 to TRBJ1-1; D remains unclear. The source is a man at least 80 years old in good health. The chain's CDR3 is CASSKTNTEAFF. CDR3 sequence (DNA): TGTGCCAGCAGCAAGACCAACACTGAAGCTTTCTTT.